The TCR beta chain under discussion was sequenced for a study of T cell repertoires in cytomegalovirus infection. About the research overall: Used in the study were CMV epitopes, some recently identified and HLA-C-restricted, others well-studied and HLA-B-restricted. Indicated by public TCR beta signatures were CMV infection and matching HLA type.

General study results and limits: Carriers of CMV plus the relevant HLA were identified by cumulative public TCR beta family frequency. HLA-C-restricted, CMV-specific TCR beta clonotypes were dominant ex vivo.

J gave up 5 bases and V 2 bases, and 10 bases lay outside the gene matches. This CDR3 region has 18 residues. Germline V gives CDR1 MNHEY, CDR2 SMNVEV (reference sequence). There are many counts of this clonotype. Its specificity is unknown. One entry per CDR3 protein, called by TCRdb with MiXCR from the reads. The sample includes roughly 69,000 distinct CDR3 sequences, about 27% of them seen just once. The sequence derives from a human donor in good health (CMV status not recorded). Some clones in this sample may be carry-over from other donors' samples. This specimen consisted of CD8+ T cells from cultured PBMCs, obtained from culture after CMV antigen stimulation. The chain uses TRBV27 and TRBJ2-4; TRBD2 aligns across 12 bases. The CDR3, as DNA: TGTGCCAGCAGTTTAGTCTGGCTAGCGGGAGGGCGGGAAAACATTCAGTACTTC. Translation gives CASSLVWLAGGRENIQYF.